This TCR beta chain emerged from a study of OX40 agonist ivuxolimab in advanced cancers. Repertoires were generated with immunoSEQ multiplex PCR, while TCRdb's copy carries only in-frame clones and drops some. The table lists tens of thousands of clones, around 93% of them singletons. Germline CDR1 LGHNA, CDR2 YSLEER. The CDR3 has 18 residues. Trimming took 4 bases from V and 3 from J, leaving 21 bases between them. This clonotype originated in an adult with an advanced solid tumor such as melanoma, head and neck, liver or kidney cancer. This chain joins TRBV4-3 and TRBJ2-2; TRBD1 is a possible D gene (6 bases). Sequenced here: CD4+ or CD8+ T cells sorted from blood, sampled in a trial of the OX40 agonist ivuxolimab. This chain's CDR3 is CASSPGGETGYDTGELFF. The CDR3 coding sequence is TGCGCCAGCAGCCCCGGCGGTGAAACAGGGTATGACACCGGGGAGCTGTTTTTT.